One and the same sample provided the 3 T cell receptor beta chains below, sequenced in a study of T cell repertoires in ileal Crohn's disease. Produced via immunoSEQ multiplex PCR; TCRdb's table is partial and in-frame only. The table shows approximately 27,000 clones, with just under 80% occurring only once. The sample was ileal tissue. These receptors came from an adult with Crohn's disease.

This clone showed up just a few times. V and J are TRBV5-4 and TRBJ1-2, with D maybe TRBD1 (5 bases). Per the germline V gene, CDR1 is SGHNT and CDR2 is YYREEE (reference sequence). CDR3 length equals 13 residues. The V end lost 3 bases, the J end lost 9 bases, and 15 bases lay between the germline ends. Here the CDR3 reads CASSSPGLYRYTF. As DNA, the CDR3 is TGTGCCAGCAGCTCCCCGGGACTGTATCGCTACACCTTC.

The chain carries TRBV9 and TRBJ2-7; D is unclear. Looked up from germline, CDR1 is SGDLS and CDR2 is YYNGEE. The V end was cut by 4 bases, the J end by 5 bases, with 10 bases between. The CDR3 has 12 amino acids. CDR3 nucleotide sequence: TGTGCCAGCAGCCCCCGGTTTGACGAGCAGTACTTC. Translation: CASSPRFDEQYF. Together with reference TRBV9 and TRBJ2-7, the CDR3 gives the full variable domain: DSGVTQTPKHLITATGQRVTLRCSPRSGDLSVYWYQQSLDQGLQFLIQYYNGEERAKGNILERFSAQQFPDLHSELNLSSLELGDSALYFCASSPRFDEQYFGPGTRLTVT.

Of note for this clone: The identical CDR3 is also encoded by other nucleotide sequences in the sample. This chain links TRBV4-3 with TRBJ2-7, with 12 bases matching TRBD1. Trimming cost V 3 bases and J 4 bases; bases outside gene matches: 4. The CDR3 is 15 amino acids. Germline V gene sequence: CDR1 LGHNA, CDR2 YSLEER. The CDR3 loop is CASSQAGQGAYEQYF. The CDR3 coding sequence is TGCGCCAGCAGCCAGGCGGGACAGGGGGCTTACGAGCAGTACTTC.